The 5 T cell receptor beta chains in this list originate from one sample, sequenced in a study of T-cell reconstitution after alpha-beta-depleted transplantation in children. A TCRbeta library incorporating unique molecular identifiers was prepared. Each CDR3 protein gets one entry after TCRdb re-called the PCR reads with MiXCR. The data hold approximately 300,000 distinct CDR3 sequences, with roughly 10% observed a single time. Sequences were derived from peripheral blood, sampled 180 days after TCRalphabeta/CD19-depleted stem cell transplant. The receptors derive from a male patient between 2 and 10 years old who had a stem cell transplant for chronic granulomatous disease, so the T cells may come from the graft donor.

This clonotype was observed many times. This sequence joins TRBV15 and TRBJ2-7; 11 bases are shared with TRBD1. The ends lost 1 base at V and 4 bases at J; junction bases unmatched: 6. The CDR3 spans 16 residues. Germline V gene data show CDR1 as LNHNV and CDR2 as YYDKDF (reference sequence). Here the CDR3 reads CATSRVRGQGVYEQYF. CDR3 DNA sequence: TGTGCCACCAGCAGAGTTCGGGGACAGGGGGTTTACGAGCAGTACTTC.

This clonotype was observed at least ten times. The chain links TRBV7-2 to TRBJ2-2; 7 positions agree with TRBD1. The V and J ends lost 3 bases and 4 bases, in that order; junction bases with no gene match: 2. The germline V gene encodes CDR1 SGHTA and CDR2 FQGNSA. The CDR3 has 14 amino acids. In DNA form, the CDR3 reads TGTGCCAGCAGCTTTGGGACAGTCACCGGGGAGCTGTTTTTT. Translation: CASSFGTVTGELFF.

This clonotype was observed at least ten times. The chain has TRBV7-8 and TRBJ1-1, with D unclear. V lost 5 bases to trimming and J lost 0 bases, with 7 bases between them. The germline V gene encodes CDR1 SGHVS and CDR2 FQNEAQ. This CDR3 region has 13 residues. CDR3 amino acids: CASSRSLNTEAFF. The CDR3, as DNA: TGTGCCAGCAGCCGCAGCCTGAACACTGAAGCTTTCTTT.

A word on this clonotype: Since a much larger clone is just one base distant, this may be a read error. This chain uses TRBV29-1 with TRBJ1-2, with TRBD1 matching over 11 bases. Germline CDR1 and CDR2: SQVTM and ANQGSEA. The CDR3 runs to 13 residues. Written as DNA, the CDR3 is TGCAGCAATGGGACAGGGGGGATCTATGCCTACACCTTC. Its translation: CSNGTGGIYAYTF.

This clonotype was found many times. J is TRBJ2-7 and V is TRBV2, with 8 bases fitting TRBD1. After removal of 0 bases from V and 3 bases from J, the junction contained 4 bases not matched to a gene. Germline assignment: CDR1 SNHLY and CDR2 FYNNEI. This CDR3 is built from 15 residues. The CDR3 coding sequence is TGTGCCAGCAGTGAAGCGGCAGGGGGCTTCTACGAGCAGTACTTC. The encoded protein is CASSEAAGGFYEQYF.